The 9 T cell receptor beta chains below come from one sample, sequenced in a study of cytomegalovirus exposure and HLA in healthy donors (dated by TCRdb to the late 2010s). The library was obtained by the immunoSEQ multiplex PCR assay. A mixture of 60 forward primers for TCR Vbeta segments and 13 reverse primers for TCR Jbeta segments was used in the multiplex PCR. TCRdb carries this immuneACCESS record with in-frame sequences only. Its versions omit some clonotypes, under half of them owing to an unresolved V gene in the studies checked, with the rest unexplained. This sample holds approximately 120,000 clones; under 90% were observed only once. Less than 2.5% of the sample goes to the ten largest clones. The sample was PBMCs. These receptors were taken from a woman aged 25 to 45 in good health and CMV-seronegative.

The chain uses TRBV29-1 and TRBJ2-3, with D possibly TRBD1 on 5 matching bases. Germline V gives CDR1 SQVTM, CDR2 ANQGSEA. The CDR3 is 12 residues long. Between the trimmed V and J ends, which lost 7 bases and 6 bases, there was a span of 14 bases. The CDR3, as DNA: TGCAGCGCCCTGAAGGGGCTTGATACGCAGTATTTT. Its protein is CSALKGLDTQYF.

This clone was seen a few times. The chain couples TRBV27 to TRBJ2-1, with 7 bases identical to TRBD2. The trim removed 1 base at V and 6 bases at J, leaving 9 bases unmatched. Germline V gives CDR1 MNHEY, CDR2 SMNVEV (reference sequence). This CDR3 is built from 16 residues. The DNA for the CDR3 is TGTGCCAGCAGTTTATTTTACGGGAGGCTAACCAATGAGCAGTTCTTC. Protein sequence: CASSLFYGRLTNEQFF.

The genes are TRBV29-1 and TRBJ1-2; 8 nucleotides match TRBD1. Looked up from germline, CDR1 is SQVTM and CDR2 is ANQGSEA. CDR3 length: 14 amino acids. J lost 4 bases, V lost 6 bases, and 10 bases had no gene match. CDR3 nucleotide sequence: TGCAGCGTCGTCGGGACAGGAGGCAGCTATGGCTACACCTTC. Amino acids: CSVVGTGGSYGYTF. The full variable domain, in which reference TRBV29-1 and TRBJ1-2 provide the parts outside the CDR3, is SAVISQKPSRDICQRGTSLTIQCQVDSQVTMMFWYRQQPGQSLTLIATANQGSEATYESGFVIDKFPISRPNLTFSTLTVSNMSPEDSSIYLCSVVGTGGSYGYTFGSGTRLTVV.

V gene TRBV9 combines with J gene TRBJ2-1; TRBD2 matches 11 bases. The germline CDR1 and CDR2 sequences are SGDLS and YYNGEE. The V and J ends lost 1 base and 3 bases, in that order; junction bases with no gene match: 9. The CDR3 is 18 amino acids. CDR3 loop: CASSVQGMGLADYNEQFF. The CDR3 DNA is TGTGCCAGCAGCGTACAGGGGATGGGACTAGCGGACTACAATGAGCAGTTCTTC.

The V call is TRBV7-9, the J call TRBJ2-7; TRBD2 aligns across 13 bases. From germline, CDR1 is SEHNR and CDR2 FQNEAQ (reference sequence). The CDR3 sequence is 15 residues long. The V and J ends lost 5 bases and 5 bases, in that order; junction bases with no gene match: 6. CDR3 loop: CASSPSTSGRNEQYF. CDR3 nucleotide sequence: TGTGCCAGCAGCCCATCGACTAGCGGGAGGAACGAGCAGTACTTC. The full variable domain, in which reference TRBV7-9 and TRBJ2-7 provide the parts outside the CDR3, is DTGVSQNPRHKITKRGQNVTFRCDPISEHNRLYWYRQTLGQGPEFLTYFQNEAQLEKSRLLSDRFSAERPKGSFSTLEIQRTEQGDSAMYLCASSPSTSGRNEQYFGPGTRLTVT.

This clone was picked up one time. This sequence joins TRBV4-1 and TRBJ2-2; 7 bases match TRBD2. There are 15 residues in the CDR3. Losses at the gene ends were 4 bases for V and 7 bases for J; bases not matched to a gene: 9. Germline V gives CDR1 MGHRA, CDR2 YSYEKL. This chain's CDR3 is CASSPTSVLGGELFF. In DNA, the CDR3 is TGCGCCAGCAGCCCCACTAGCGTTTTAGGCGGGGAGCTGTTTTTT.

The chain combines TRBV30 with TRBJ2-7; possible D gene TRBD2, 7 bases. The germline gives CDR1 GTSNPN, CDR2 SVGIG (reference sequence). The germline V and J ends were trimmed by 3 bases and 5 bases, with 26 bases remaining between them. The CDR3 totals 17 residues. This CDR3 is CAWRGVGGGREGHEQYF. CDR3 in DNA: TGTGCCTGGAGAGGGGTAGGGGGGGGAAGGGAAGGACACGAGCAGTACTTC.

The V gene is TRBV4-1, the J gene TRBJ2-1; TRBD2 matches 8 bases. The germline V gene has CDR1 MGHRA and CDR2 YSYEKL. The CDR3 has 15 amino acids. Trimming removed 1 base from V and 10 bases from J; junction bases left unmatched: 9. The CDR3 spells CASSQGLLAAREQFF. CDR3 DNA sequence: TGCGCCAGCAGCCAAGGCCTACTAGCGGCGCGCGAGCAGTTCTTC.

This clone was recorded a few times. The V call is TRBV25-1, the J call TRBJ1-1; D ambiguous. Germline loops: CDR1 MGHDK, CDR2 SYGVNS. The V gene lost 7 bases and the J gene lost 7 bases, with 10 bases spanning the gap. The CDR3 totals 11 residues. In nucleotides, the CDR3 is TGTGCCAGCACCCGGTTGTTTGAAGCTTTCTTT. It translates to CASTRLFEAFF.